The next 19 T cell receptor beta chains were all read from a single sample in a study of CD4 T cells in relation to SARS-CoV-2 and coronaviruses. TCRdb keeps only in-frame clones here, not all; method: immunoSEQ multiplex PCR. Found here are some 46,000 clones, about four fifths of them singletons; the top ten hold more than 1.3%. Their cognate antigens are unknown. Sequencing was done on a sample of naive CD4+ T cells from PBMCs, cultured in vitro. Subset denoted: naive CD4+ T cells isolated by negative enrichment. These receptors came from an adult with COVID-19.

This chain links TRBV10-3 with TRBJ2-1; D might be TRBD1 or TRBD2, each matching 5 bases. The V end lost 4 bases, the J end lost 3 bases, and 13 bases lay between the germline ends. The CDR3 extends over 15 amino acids. The germline V gene has CDR1 ENHRY and CDR2 SYGVKD. The chain's CDR3 is CAISGGGRFYNEQFF. DNA for the CDR3: TGTGCCATCAGTGGTGGGGGACGTTTCTACAATGAGCAGTTCTTC.

In DNA form, the CDR3 reads TGCGCCAGCAGCCAAGATAGGGGACTAGCGGGAGGGAGGGATACGCAGTATTTT. Translated: CASSQDRGLAGGRDTQYF. The J gene is TRBJ2-3, the V gene TRBV4-3, with 16 bases that match TRBD2. This CDR3 comprises 18 residues. Germline loops: CDR1 LGHNA, CDR2 YSLEER. V lost 0 bases to trimming and J lost 6 bases; unmatched junction nucleotides: 6.

The rearrangement joins TRBV7-2 to TRBJ2-1, with 8 bases fitting TRBD2. The CDR3 spans 18 residues. In germline, CDR1 is SGHTA, CDR2 FQGNSA. V shed 1 base and J 0 bases; nucleotides not matched to a gene: 8. The CDR3 sequence: CASSLVPYGRGSYNEQFF. CDR3 nucleotide sequence: TGTGCCAGCAGCTTAGTTCCGTACGGGAGGGGCTCCTACAATGAGCAGTTCTTC.

The V gene is TRBV19, the J gene TRBJ2-7; D ambiguous. Germline V gene lookup returns CDR1 LNHDA and CDR2 SQIVND (reference sequence). With 10 bases removed from V and 7 bases from J, the gap between germline ends came to 17 bases. This CDR3 region has 12 residues. CDR3 sequence: CATEGLVGEQYF. The CDR3 nucleotides read TGTGCCACCGAAGGTCTCGTGGGAGAGCAGTACTTC. Based on the CDR3 plus reference TRBV19 and TRBJ2-7, the full variable domain is DGGITQSPKYLFRKEGQNVTLSCEQNLNHDAMYWYRQDPGQGLRLIYYSQIVNDFQKGDIAEGYSVSREKKESFPLTVTSAQKNPTAFYLCATEGLVGEQYFGPGTRLTVT.

The CDR3 loop is CASSTRTDVNEKLFF. The DNA of the CDR3 is TGTGCCAGCAGCACAAGGACTGACGTGAATGAAAAACTGTTTTTT. This chain joins TRBV3-1 (or the pseudogene TRBV3-2) and TRBJ1-4; no firm D call. The V gene's germline CDR1 is LGHDT and CDR2 YNNKEL (reference sequence). The CDR3 loop spans 15 amino acids. The V end was cut by 5 bases, the J end by 5 bases, with 15 bases between.

The chain has TRBV18 and TRBJ1-2; 7 bases agree with TRBD1. V lost 1 base to trimming and J lost 6 bases; unmatched junction nucleotides: 8. The CDR3 has 15 residues. CDR1 and CDR2 from the germline V gene are KGHSH and LQKENI. CDR3 in amino acids: CASSPQEGTDNGYTF. As DNA, the CDR3 is TGTGCCAGCTCACCACAGGAAGGGACAGATAATGGCTACACCTTC.

The J gene is TRBJ2-3, the V gene TRBV11-1, with 10 positions matching TRBD2. The junction had 4 bases not matched to a gene; V was cut back by 5 bases and J by 5 bases. Per the germline V gene, CDR1 is SGHAT and CDR2 is FQDESV (reference sequence). The CDR3 spans 14 residues. CDR3 region: CASSTRLAGDTQYF. The CDR3 coding sequence is TGTGCCAGCAGCACGAGACTAGCGGGAGATACGCAGTATTTT.

The chain employs TRBV19 and TRBJ1-2; 7 nucleotides line up with TRBD1. Trimming took 4 bases from V and 8 from J; bases not matched to a gene: 19. Germline V lookup: CDR1 LNHDA, CDR2 SQIVND (reference sequence). The CDR3 is 17 residues long. The CDR3 here is CASSTLRDSPLLGGYTF. The CDR3, as DNA: TGTGCCAGTAGTACGCTCCGGGACAGCCCCCTTCTTGGCGGCTACACCTTC.

This clone was observed a handful of times. This chain links TRBV18 with TRBJ1-1; tentatively, D is TRBD1 (5 bases). Trimming left V 4 bases short and J 0 bases short, with 18 bases between. The CDR3 totals 17 residues. From germline, CDR1 is KGHSH and CDR2 LQKENI. The CDR3 DNA is TGTGCCAGCTCACTCCGGGGCCAACCCCTCATGAACACTGAAGCTTTCTTT. It encodes CASSLRGQPLMNTEAFF.

The chain joins TRBV6-5 to TRBJ2-1; D perhaps matches TRBD2 (5 bases). Germline lookup yields CDR1 MNHEY and CDR2 SVGAGI. V shed 3 bases and J shed 8 bases, with 17 bases lying between them. The CDR3 runs to 15 residues. The CDR3, as DNA: TGTGCCAGCAGTTATCGGGCTAGCATCCTGGATGAGCAGTTCTTC. The encoded protein is CASSYRASILDEQFF.

The chain couples TRBV11-2 to TRBJ2-7, with 11 bases aligning to TRBD2. Trimming removed 2 bases from V and 6 bases from J; junction bases left unmatched: 6. Germline V CDR1 and CDR2: SGHAT, FQNNGV. The CDR3 length is 15 residues. The CDR3: CASSLILAGELEQYF. DNA for the CDR3: TGTGCCAGCAGCTTAATACTAGCGGGAGAGCTCGAGCAGTACTTC.

The chain employs TRBV3-1 (or the pseudogene TRBV3-2) and TRBJ1-4; no clear D. Germline V gene lookup returns CDR1 LGHDT and CDR2 YNNKEL (reference sequence). The V end lost 4 bases, the J end lost 8 bases, and 14 bases lay between the germline ends. The CDR3 runs to 14 residues. In DNA form, the CDR3 reads TGTGCCAGCAGCCCGGGTTACGGAGGGGAAAAACTGTTTTTT. Protein product: CASSPGYGGEKLFF.

This clone was recorded a few times. V usage is TRBV6-2 or TRBV6-3 and J usage is TRBJ2-6; D call uncertain. The CDR3 consists of 14 residues. V was cut by 6 bases and J by 0 bases, with 6 bases left in between. Germline lookup yields CDR1 MNHEY and CDR2 SVGEGT. The CDR3 protein is CASSRNSGANVLTF. CDR3 nucleotides: TGTGCCAGCAGCCGCAACTCTGGGGCCAACGTCCTGACTTTC.

This chain connects TRBV30 to TRBJ2-2; D call uncertain. Germline CDR1 GTSNPN, CDR2 SVGIG (reference sequence). The ends were cut back, 0 bases at V and 1 base at J, with 6 bases in the middle. The CDR3 length is 14 residues. The CDR3 nucleotides are TGTGCCTGGAGTGTAAACAGGAACACCGGGGAGCTGTTTTTT. Translation: CAWSVNRNTGELFF.

The rearrangement uses TRBV5-1 and TRBJ2-3; the D gene is possibly TRBD1 (7 bases). Looked up from germline, CDR1 is SGHRS and CDR2 is YFSETQ. V was trimmed by 6 bases and J by 2 bases, leaving 16 bases between them. The CDR3 extends over 15 amino acids. The CDR3 here is CASNLEGTDTDTQYF. For the CDR3, the DNA is TGCGCCAGCAATTTGGAGGGGACAGACACAGATACGCAGTATTTT.

The genes are TRBV5-6 and TRBJ2-5, with D uncertain. The CDR3 length is 15 residues. Germline values: CDR1 SGHDT, CDR2 YYEEEE. V lost 1 base to trimming and J lost 4 bases, with 14 bases between them. The CDR3 DNA follows: TGTGCCAGCAGCTTGAGAATTTGGGCAACAGAGACCCAGTACTTC. Its protein is CASSLRIWATETQYF.

The chain has TRBV4-1 and TRBJ1-4; D is unresolved. The germline gives CDR1 MGHRA, CDR2 YSYEKL. This CDR3 is 14 amino acids long. V was shortened by 2 bases and J by 5 bases, with 9 bases between the two germline ends. CDR3 bases: TGCGCCAGCAGCCAAAGAGGCACCAATGAAAAACTGTTTTTT. It translates to CASSQRGTNEKLFF.

The chain is built from TRBV28 and TRBJ2-1, with 8 bases identical to TRBD2. Unmatched junction bases numbered 9, after V lost 6 bases and J lost 5 bases. Germline assignment: CDR1 MDHEN and CDR2 SYDVKM. This CDR3 is built from 15 residues. The DNA of the CDR3 is TGTGCCAGCAGCCCAGGTGGCGGGAGGAACAATGAGCAGTTCTTC. The encoded protein is CASSPGGGRNNEQFF.

The gene calls are TRBV5-1 and TRBJ2-3; the match to TRBD2 covers 7 bases. The CDR3 sequence is 16 residues long. Germline assignment: CDR1 SGHRS and CDR2 YFSETQ. Trimming removed 4 bases from V and 2 bases from J; junction bases left unmatched: 10. The CDR3 region is CASSPRAGVITDTQYF. In DNA, the CDR3 is TGCGCCAGCAGCCCGCGGGCGGGAGTCATCACAGATACGCAGTATTTT.